This entry lists 20 T cell receptor beta chains sequenced from one sample in a study of shared clonotypes between healthy human individuals (dated by TCRdb to about 2020). The method was the immunoSEQ multiplex PCR assay. TCRdb stores this immuneACCESS table with in-frame sequences only. Part of the clones is absent; in the studies checked, under half of the shortfall reflects unresolved V genes, and no reason is known for the rest. Counted in this sample were more than 900,000 clones; approximately 80% of them appeared once. Roughly 0.57% of the sample is held by the ten biggest clonotypes. Sequenced input: memory CD4+ T cells from PBMCs. This sample's cell subset or site label indicates: CD45RA-negative fraction. These receptors all stem from a man aged 18 to 29 in good health. Some clones in this sample may be carry-over from other donors' samples.

The CDR3 DNA sequence: TGTGCCAGCAGGGAGGACAGCCCGAACACTGAAGCTTTCTTT. This sequence encodes CASREDSPNTEAFF. V and J are TRBV2 and TRBJ1-1; D is perhaps TRBD1 (6 bases). This CDR3 comprises 14 residues. Trimming cost V 6 bases and J 1 base, with 12 bases left between them. Germline V lookup: CDR1 SNHLY, CDR2 FYNNEI.

This clone was counted once. The rearrangement uses TRBV4-1 and TRBJ2-3, with 10 bases fitting TRBD1. Germline V gene lookup returns CDR1 MGHRA and CDR2 YSYEKL. V trimming: 4 bases; J trimming: 2 bases; junction bases outside the gene matches: 9. The CDR3 totals 17 residues. The CDR3 nucleotides are TGCGCCAGCAGCCCGACGCGACAGGGGGCCCCCACAGATACGCAGTATTTT. It translates to CASSPTRQGAPTDTQYF.

The rearrangement links TRBV5-1 to TRBJ2-1, with TRBD1 as a possible D gene (6 bases). V was cut by 4 bases and J by 1 base, with 12 bases left in between. This CDR3 region has 15 residues. Germline-derived CDR1 and CDR2 are SGHRS and YFSETQ. Here the CDR3 reads CASSQSGTSYNEQFF. DNA of the CDR3: TGCGCCAGCAGCCAATCCGGGACATCCTACAATGAGCAGTTCTTC.

This clone was seen at least ten times. CDR3 amino acids: CASSPPGTALSGYTF. The CDR3 nucleotides are TGTGCCAGCAGCCCCCCCGGGACAGCGCTATCTGGCTACACCTTC. The chain employs TRBV7-8 and TRBJ1-2, with 7 bases lining up with TRBD1. The germline V gene encodes CDR1 SGHVS and CDR2 FQNEAQ. J gave up 7 bases and V 5 bases, and 13 bases lay outside the gene matches. This CDR3 has 15 residues.

This chain links TRBV28 with TRBJ1-2; possible D gene TRBD1, 5 bases. This CDR3 contains 16 residues. Germline lookup yields CDR1 MDHEN and CDR2 SYDVKM. V was cut by 7 bases and J by 7 bases, with 25 bases left in between. CDR3 amino acids: CASTFAGNRGFLGYTF. The CDR3 DNA follows: TGTGCCAGCACTTTCGCAGGGAACCGGGGCTTCCTTGGCTACACCTTC.

About this clone itself: Other nucleotide sequences from this sample produce the same CDR3. This chain's CDR3 is CASSGGLATDTQYF. The CDR3 DNA reads TGTGCCAGCAGCGGTGGACTAGCTACAGATACGCAGTATTTT. The V call is TRBV9, the J call TRBJ2-3; 8 bases align to TRBD2. The trim removed 3 bases at V and 3 bases at J, leaving 3 bases unmatched. Germline V gene data show CDR1 as SGDLS and CDR2 as YYNGEE. The CDR3 has 14 amino acids.

V usage is TRBV7-9 and J usage is TRBJ2-5; D is perhaps TRBD1 (7 bases). The CDR3 runs to 15 residues. Germline assignment: CDR1 SEHNR and CDR2 FQNEAQ (reference sequence). Trimming removed 2 bases at V and 5 bases at J, with 15 bases between. CDR3 nucleotide sequence: TGTGCCAGCAGCTTAAGCGCAGGGGGGTCCGAGACCCAGTACTTC. Translating gives CASSLSAGGSETQYF.

Note on this clone: At the DNA level, this CDR3 is encoded by other sequences in the same sample as well. The rearrangement joins TRBV30 to TRBJ1-2, with a weak D call TRBD1 (5 bases). CDR1 is GTSNPN, CDR2 SVGIG, per germline (reference sequence). This CDR3 has 12 amino acids. With 3 bases removed from V and 8 bases from J, the gap between germline ends came to 13 bases. The CDR3 here is CAWSGGRVGYTF. The CDR3 DNA reads TGTGCCTGGAGCGGGGGTAGAGTGGGCTACACCTTC.

This clone was counted only a few times. Other nucleotide sequences in the sample specify the same CDR3. The genes are TRBV5-1 and TRBJ2-2; D remains unclear. The CDR3 loop spans 15 amino acids. From germline, CDR1 is SGHRS and CDR2 YFSETQ. V was trimmed by 0 bases and J by 1 base, leaving 7 bases between them. CDR3 loop: CASSLDGRNTGELFF. CDR3 DNA: TGCGCCAGCAGCTTGGACGGTAGGAACACCGGGGAGCTGTTTTTT.

The gene calls are TRBV5-4 and TRBJ2-7, with a possible D match to TRBD1 (6 bases). V was clipped by 0 bases and J by 4 bases, with 11 bases between them. Germline CDR1 is SGHNT and CDR2 is YYREEE (reference sequence). The length of the CDR3 is 14 residues. The CDR3 DNA reads TGTGCCAGCAGCTTGGCTGGACAGAATTACGAGCAGTACTTC. Translating gives CASSLAGQNYEQYF.

The chain joins TRBV7-3 to TRBJ2-1; TRBD2 aligns across 8 bases. Trimming removed 3 bases from V and 2 bases from J; junction bases left unmatched: 6. Germline CDR1 reads SGHTA; CDR2 reads FQGTGA. This CDR3 is 16 amino acids long. The chain's CDR3 is CASSLAAGAPYNEQFF. The CDR3 nucleotides are TGTGCCAGCAGCTTGGCAGCGGGAGCACCCTACAATGAGCAGTTCTTC. Looking up the rest from reference TRBV7-3 and TRBJ2-1 gives the full variable domain: GAGVSQTPSNKVTEKGKYVELRCDPISGHTALYWYRQSLGQGPEFLIYFQGTGAADDSGLPNDRFFAVRPEGSVSTLKIQRTERGDSAVYLCASSLAAGAPYNEQFFGPGTRLTVL.

This clone showed up many times. The chain carries TRBV5-8 and TRBJ2-7; 7 bases agree with TRBD2. Germline trimming cut 2 bases from V and 0 bases from J; bases unmatched to any gene: 5. Germline lookup yields CDR1 SGHTS and CDR2 YDEGEE. The CDR3 extends over 15 amino acids. As DNA, the CDR3 is TGTGCCAGCAGCTTAACTAGCGCCTACTCCTACGAGCAGTACTTC. It specifies CASSLTSAYSYEQYF. Supplemented by reference TRBV5-8 and TRBJ2-7, the full variable domain reads EAGVTQSPTHLIKTRGQQATLRCSPISGHTSVYWYQQALGLGLQFLLWYDEGEERNRGNFPPRFSGRQFPNYSSELNVNALELEDSALYLCASSLTSAYSYEQYFGPGTRLTVT.

V and J are TRBV27 and TRBJ2-3; D is perhaps TRBD2 (5 bases). The germline V gene has CDR1 MNHEY and CDR2 SMNVEV (reference sequence). V lost 8 bases and J 5 bases, leaving 14 bases between the germline ends. The CDR3 contains 13 residues. Here the CDR3 reads CASQDFARDTQYF. Here the CDR3 DNA reads TGTGCCAGCCAGGACTTCGCTCGAGATACGCAGTATTTT.

The chain combines TRBV5-1 with TRBJ2-3; a possible D gene is TRBD2 (5 bases). The germline V gene has CDR1 SGHRS and CDR2 YFSETQ. The germline V and J ends were trimmed by 4 bases and 2 bases, with 11 bases remaining between them. The CDR3 covers 14 residues. The CDR3 nucleotides are TGCGCCAGCAGCGAGCGGACCTACACAGATACGCAGTATTTT. Translated, it gives CASSERTYTDTQYF.

The chain links TRBV18 to TRBJ1-1; 10 nucleotides line up with TRBD1. Germline CDR1 is KGHSH and CDR2 is LQKENI. The CDR3 loop spans 13 amino acids. The J segment lost 9 bases and the V segment lost 3 bases, leaving 4 bases of the junction unmatched. The CDR3 bases are TGTGCCAGCTCACCGGGACAGGGGTTCCAAGCTTTCTTT. It yields the protein CASSPGQGFQAFF.

The rearrangement joins TRBV19 to TRBJ2-7, with TRBD2 matching over 8 bases. The V gene's germline CDR1 is LNHDA and CDR2 SQIVND (reference sequence). The CDR3 has 15 amino acids. Losses at the gene ends were 8 bases for V and 1 base for J; bases not matched to a gene: 10. Here the CDR3 reads CASSSGRTRSYEQYF. The CDR3 DNA reads as TGTGCCAGTTCCAGCGGGAGAACAAGGTCCTACGAGCAGTACTTC.

This chain uses TRBV6-1 with TRBJ2-2; TRBD2 matches 8 bases. The V gene end was trimmed by 1 base and the J gene end by 4 bases; junction bases not matched to a gene: 5. Germline CDR1 reads MNHNS; CDR2 reads SASEGT. The CDR3 loop spans 16 amino acids. The CDR3, as DNA: TGTGCCAGCAGTGAAGGGGCGGGAGGAAGCACCGGGGAGCTGTTTTTT. Amino acid sequence: CASSEGAGGSTGELFF.

V and J are TRBV20-1 and TRBJ1-1; D not resolved. From germline, CDR1 is DFQATT and CDR2 SNEGSKA (reference sequence). The CDR3 has 9 amino acids. The V gene lost 7 bases and the J gene lost 11 bases, with 11 bases spanning the gap. CDR3 sequence reads: CSVKLWAFF. CDR3 nucleotides: TGCAGTGTGAAGTTATGGGCTTTCTTT.

The chain couples TRBV7-8 to TRBJ1-2; D might be TRBD1 (6 bases). CDR3 length equals 15 residues. CDR1 and CDR2 (germline): SGHVS, FQNEAQ. The V gene lost 3 bases and the J gene lost 2 bases, with 13 bases spanning the gap. CDR3 nucleotides: TGTGCCAGCAGCTTGGAGGACAGAGCCAACTATGGCTACACCTTC. Translation: CASSLEDRANYGYTF.

The V call is TRBV6-5, the J call TRBJ1-2; 8 nucleotides match TRBD1. The CDR3 spans 12 residues. The V and J ends lost 8 bases and 6 bases, in that order; junction bases with no gene match: 5. Germline CDR1 MNHEY, CDR2 SVGAGI. CDR3 protein: CASRLTGDGYTF. The CDR3 DNA follows: TGTGCCAGCCGATTGACAGGGGATGGCTACACCTTC.